A single sample gave rise to the 24 T cell receptor beta chains below, sequenced in a study of T cell changes during pregnancy in multiple sclerosis. Generated by immunoSEQ multiplex PCR, the TCRdb table keeps only in-frame clones and is missing some. The sample shows roughly 100,000 clones, roughly nine tenths of them seen only once. The source material was peripheral blood, sampled before pregnancy. These receptors originate from a female donor with multiple sclerosis, enrolled in a pregnancy study.

This chain joins TRBV25-1 and TRBJ1-1, with TRBD1 matching over 8 bases. Germline assignment: CDR1 MGHDK and CDR2 SYGVNS. This CDR3 spans 14 amino acids. Trimming at V came to 6 bases and at J to 7 bases, leaving 10 bases not matched to a gene. The DNA for the CDR3 is TGTGCCAGCAGGCGGACAGGGCGGAATGGTGAAGCTTTCTTT. Amino acid sequence: CASRRTGRNGEAFF.

The rearrangement joins TRBV7-2 to TRBJ2-3; TRBD2 matches 9 bases. CDR3 length: 16 amino acids. Germline loops: CDR1 SGHTA, CDR2 FQGNSA. With V trimmed by 1 base and J by 2 bases, 4 bases remained unmatched. In DNA, the CDR3 is TGTGCCAGCAGCTTAGTGGGCGGGGGGGTCACAGATACGCAGTATTTT. Amino acid sequence: CASSLVGGGVTDTQYF.

This chain links TRBV19 with TRBJ2-2; D unclear. The length of the CDR3 is 16 residues. V was pared by 6 bases and J by 4 bases, with 18 bases between. The germline CDR1 and CDR2 sequences are LNHDA and SQIVND (reference sequence). CDR3 sequence (DNA): TGTGCCAGTAGGGCCCTAGTTGTACCCGCCACCGGGGAGCTGTTTTTT. Its translation: CASRALVVPATGELFF. The full variable domain, with the rest looked up from reference TRBV19 and TRBJ2-2, is DGGITQSPKYLFRKEGQNVTLSCEQNLNHDAMYWYRQDPGQGLRLIYYSQIVNDFQKGDIAEGYSVSREKKESFPLTVTSAQKNPTAFYLCASRALVVPATGELFFGEGSRLTVL.

J is TRBJ2-2 and V is TRBV9; 11 bases align to TRBD1. Germline lookup yields CDR1 SGDLS and CDR2 YYNGEE. Trimming cost V 4 bases and J 5 bases; bases outside gene matches: 4. There are 15 residues in the CDR3. The CDR3 coding sequence is TGTGCCAGCAGCTCCGGGACAGGGGGTACCGGGGAGCTGTTTTTT. Translation gives CASSSGTGGTGELFF.

This sequence joins TRBV4-3 and TRBJ2-7, with D tentatively TRBD1 (5 bases). Between the trimmed V and J ends, which lost 2 bases and 2 bases, there was a span of 10 bases. This CDR3 is 14 amino acids long. The V gene's germline CDR1 is LGHNA and CDR2 YSLEER. In DNA form, the CDR3 reads TGCGCCAGCAGCCAATTTAAGACAGCCTACGAGCAGTACTTC. Its translation: CASSQFKTAYEQYF.

V gene TRBV10-3 combines with J gene TRBJ2-7; no reliable D call. Germline assignment: CDR1 ENHRY and CDR2 SYGVKD. Trimming removed 2 bases at V and 5 bases at J, with 10 bases between. CDR3 length equals 13 residues. The CDR3 sequence is CAISEELFNEQYF. CDR3 coding DNA: TGTGCCATCAGTGAGGAGCTTTTCAACGAGCAGTACTTC.

This chain uses TRBV2 with TRBJ1-2, with 7 bases identical to TRBD1. Trimming took 6 bases from V and 8 from J; bases not matched to a gene: 18. Germline V lookup: CDR1 SNHLY, CDR2 FYNNEI. This CDR3 contains 16 residues. This chain's CDR3 is CASSTTGFKISGGYTF. In DNA form, the CDR3 reads TGTGCCAGCAGCACGACAGGGTTTAAGATATCGGGCGGCTACACCTTC. Variable domain in full (rest from reference TRBV2 and TRBJ1-2): EPEVTQTPSHQVTQMGQEVILRCVPISNHLYFYWYRQILGQKVEFLVSFYNNEISEKSEIFDDQFSVERPDGSNFTLKIRSTKLEDSAMYFCASSTTGFKISGGYTFGSGTRLTVV.

This clone has just one count. The chain combines TRBV6-1 with TRBJ1-3, with 7 positions matching TRBD1. V lost 6 bases, J lost 1 base, and 3 bases stayed unmatched. The V gene's germline CDR1 is MNHNS and CDR2 SASEGT. The CDR3 has 14 residues. CDR3: CASRTTGSGNTIYF. For the CDR3, the DNA is TGTGCCAGCAGGACGACAGGGTCTGGAAACACCATATATTTT.

The chain couples TRBV27 to TRBJ1-1, with D perhaps matching TRBD1 (5 bases). Trimming removed 3 bases at V and 1 base at J, with 9 bases between. The CDR3 loop spans 14 amino acids. Germline CDR1 reads MNHEY; CDR2 reads SMNVEV (reference sequence). This CDR3 reads CASSFGQGNTEAFF. DNA for the CDR3: TGTGCCAGCAGTTTCGGTCAGGGGAACACTGAAGCTTTCTTT.

This clone was seen at least ten times. V and J are TRBV5-6 and TRBJ2-7; 10 bases match TRBD2. With V trimmed by 4 bases and J by 3 bases, 7 bases remained unmatched. CDR3 length equals 15 residues. The V gene's germline CDR1 is SGHDT and CDR2 YYEEEE. The CDR3 region is CASSGWASGSYEQYF. The CDR3 DNA reads TGTGCCAGCAGCGGTTGGGCTAGCGGGAGCTACGAGCAGTACTTC. Supplemented by reference TRBV5-6 and TRBJ2-7, the full variable domain reads DAGVTQSPTHLIKTRGQQVTLRCSPKSGHDTVSWYQQALGQGPQFIFQYYEEEERQRGNFPDRFSGHQFPNYSSELNVNALLLGDSALYLCASSGWASGSYEQYFGPGTRLTVT.

V usage is TRBV9 and J usage is TRBJ1-2; D remains unclear. V lost 4 bases to trimming and J lost 5 bases, with 6 bases between them. CDR1 and CDR2 from the germline V gene are SGDLS and YYNGEE. The CDR3 consists of 11 residues. Here the CDR3 DNA reads TGTGCCAGCAGCTCCGGGTATGGCTACACCTTC. Residues: CASSSGYGYTF.

The rearrangement uses TRBV19 and TRBJ1-2; D unresolved. This CDR3 is built from 12 residues. V gave up 3 bases and J gave up 6 bases, with 8 bases separating them. Germline V gives CDR1 LNHDA, CDR2 SQIVND (reference sequence). The CDR3, as DNA: TGTGCCAGTAGTATCGGCCGGGATGGCTACACCTTC. It specifies CASSIGRDGYTF.

The chain employs TRBV9 and TRBJ1-1; 10 bases agree with TRBD1. V lost 0 bases and J lost 4; bases outside the gene matches: 3. The CDR3 is 15 amino acids. Germline CDR1 and CDR2: SGDLS and YYNGEE. The CDR3: CASSVEWTGGTEAFF. The CDR3 coding sequence is TGTGCCAGCAGCGTAGAGTGGACAGGGGGCACTGAAGCTTTCTTT.

This chain uses TRBV9 with TRBJ2-7; D is ambiguous. Germline CDR1 reads SGDLS; CDR2 reads YYNGEE. V lost 0 bases to trimming and J lost 1 base, with 11 bases between them. This CDR3 spans 15 amino acids. CDR3 in DNA: TGTGCCAGCAGCGTAGAGGCACAGTCTTCCTACGAGCAGTACTTC. Protein product: CASSVEAQSSYEQYF.

This chain connects TRBV6-1 to TRBJ2-7; D gene ambiguous. This CDR3 comprises 13 residues. Trimming stripped 6 bases from V and 10 bases from J, with 19 bases between. Germline values: CDR1 MNHNS, CDR2 SASEGT. The CDR3 is CASSPSRPSEQYF. The CDR3 DNA follows: TGTGCCAGCAGCCCCAGTCGTCCGAGCGAACAGTACTTC.

The chain couples TRBV9 to TRBJ2-7; TRBD1 aligns across 7 bases. This CDR3 contains 15 residues. V gave up 0 bases and J gave up 2 bases; unmatched junction bases: 5. CDR1 and CDR2 from the germline V gene are SGDLS and YYNGEE. CDR3 nucleotides: TGTGCCAGCAGCGTAGAACAGGGGCCAACCTACGAGCAGTACTTC. Its protein product is CASSVEQGPTYEQYF. Looking up the rest from reference TRBV9 and TRBJ2-7 gives the full variable domain: DSGVTQTPKHLITATGQRVTLRCSPRSGDLSVYWYQQSLDQGLQFLIQYYNGEERAKGNILERFSAQQFPDLHSELNLSSLELGDSALYFCASSVEQGPTYEQYFGPGTRLTVT.

The rearrangement joins TRBV11-3 to TRBJ2-7; the D gene is possibly TRBD2 (6 bases). Trimming took off 6 bases at V and 2 bases at J, with 11 bases between the two ends. Per germline, CDR1 SGHNT and CDR2 YENEEA. The CDR3 runs 13 residues. The CDR3 nucleotides read TGTGCCAGCAGGCGGGACGTTACCTACGAGCAGTACTTC. It encodes CASRRDVTYEQYF.

V and J are TRBV2 and TRBJ2-7, with 7 positions matching TRBD2. Germline loops: CDR1 SNHLY, CDR2 FYNNEI. After removal of 6 bases from V and 2 bases from J, the junction contained 4 bases not matched to a gene. This CDR3 has 13 residues. The CDR3 reads CASRTGTTYEQYF. The CDR3 bases are TGTGCCAGCAGAACCGGGACTACCTACGAGCAGTACTTC. Supplemented by reference TRBV2 and TRBJ2-7, the full variable domain reads EPEVTQTPSHQVTQMGQEVILRCVPISNHLYFYWYRQILGQKVEFLVSFYNNEISEKSEIFDDQFSVERPDGSNFTLKIRSTKLEDSAMYFCASRTGTTYEQYFGPGTRLTVT.

The chain joins TRBV28 to TRBJ2-7; 11 nucleotides align to TRBD2. Trimming cost V 5 bases and J 6 bases; bases outside gene matches: 12. Germline assignment: CDR1 MDHEN and CDR2 SYDVKM. CDR3 size: 16 residues. This chain's CDR3 is CASSPPRLAGGGEQYF. The DNA for the CDR3 is TGTGCCAGCAGTCCTCCCCGTCTAGCGGGAGGAGGCGAGCAGTACTTC.

The count of this clone is one. The chain combines TRBV27 with TRBJ2-1, with TRBD2 matching over 7 bases. The V segment lost 3 bases and the J segment 5 bases; nucleotides outside the gene matches: 7. The CDR3 consists of 15 residues. Germline V CDR1 and CDR2: MNHEY, SMNVEV (reference sequence). CDR3 loop: CASSFPGLPNNEQFF. The CDR3 nucleotides are TGTGCCAGCAGTTTCCCGGGACTACCGAACAATGAGCAGTTCTTC.

The chain links TRBV21-1 to TRBJ2-3; the table's D gene call, TRBD1, was not cross checked with the DNA. TRBV21-1 is shown as a pseudogene. This CDR3 is built from 23 residues. CDR3 in amino acids: CASSKGGPRGRPPGTGSTDTQYF. The CDR3 region has the DNA TGTGCCAGCAGCAAAGGGGGTCCGAGGGGGCGCCCACCCGGGACAGGAAGCACAGATACGCAGTATTTT.

This clone was seen at least ten times. The genes are TRBV4-1 and TRBJ2-3, with D possibly TRBD2 on 5 matching bases. V shed 0 bases and J shed 4 bases, with 8 bases lying between them. This CDR3 region has 14 residues. The germline V gene encodes CDR1 MGHRA and CDR2 YSYEKL. In nucleotides, the CDR3 is TGCGCCAGCAGCCAAGAGGCGGGCGCAGATACGCAGTATTTT. Translating it yields CASSQEAGADTQYF.

CDR3 DNA sequence: TGTGCCAGTTCCAGGGGACAGGGGTACACCATATATTTT. Its protein product is CASSRGQGYTIYF. The V and J genes are TRBV6-6 and TRBJ1-3; 10 positions agree with TRBD1. V lost 9 bases, J lost 8 bases, and 7 bases stayed unmatched. The germline V gene has CDR1 MNHNY and CDR2 SVGAGI (reference sequence). This CDR3 is built from 13 residues.

This chain connects TRBV5-1 to TRBJ2-5; 8 nucleotides agree with TRBD1. J lost 0 bases, V lost 4 bases, and 5 bases had no gene match. Per germline, CDR1 SGHRS and CDR2 YFSETQ. This CDR3 region has 15 residues. CDR3 amino acids: CASSRQGTNQETQYF. The CDR3 DNA is TGCGCCAGCAGCCGACAGGGGACAAACCAAGAGACCCAGTACTTC. The variable domain in full, completed from reference TRBV5-1 and TRBJ2-5, reads KAGVTQTPRYLIKTRGQQVTLSCSPISGHRSVSWYQQTPGQGLQFLFEYFSETQRNKGNFPGRFSGRQFSNSRSEMNVSTLELGDSALYLCASSRQGTNQETQYFGPGTRLLVL.